One TCR beta chain is described in this entry. Original processing methods: Amplification from reference gene primers served as the basis for estimated nucleated cell counts. Generated by immunoSEQ multiplex PCR, the TCRdb table keeps only in-frame clones and is missing some. The V and J calls and clone size are taken from that table; D and trimming were inferred from the DNA. Among roughly 380,000 clones listed, about 89% were seen once. Trimming stripped 4 bases from V and 0 bases from J, with 20 bases between. The CDR3 length is 18 residues. CDR1 is SGDLS, CDR2 YYNGEE, per germline. This sample stems from a study of blood T cell repertoires in COVID-19. As for the study in general: The United States, Italy and Spain supplied acute and convalescent COVID-19 samples. Sources were T cells, B-cell-depleted T cells, or PBMCs; the material itself was cDNA or gDNA.

Seattle enrolled patients during active infection and tracked them longitudinally. This receptor was identified in a middle-aged woman with COVID-19, enrolled during active disease. The sample taken for sequencing was peripheral blood. The gene calls are TRBV9 and TRBJ2-4; TRBD2 is a possible D gene (6 bases). For the CDR3, the DNA is TGTGCCAGCAGCCCTACAGAAAATTACGGGGGAGCCAAAAACATTCAGTACTTC. Its protein product is CASSPTENYGGAKNIQYF. The complete variable domain, with remaining parts taken from reference TRBV9 and TRBJ2-4, reads DSGVTQTPKHLITATGQRVTLRCSPRSGDLSVYWYQQSLDQGLQFLIQYYNGEERAKGNILERFSAQQFPDLHSELNLSSLELGDSALYFCASSPTENYGGAKNIQYFGAGTRLSVL.